Below, 5 T cell receptor beta chains from the same sample are listed, as sequenced in a study of cytomegalovirus exposure and HLA in healthy donors. The PCR used 60 Vbeta and 13 Jbeta primers. TCRdb's table, derived via immunoSEQ multiplex PCR, lists solely in-frame clones and lacks some. This sample carries fewer than 130,000 clones, about 80% of them seen once, and the ten largest clones take about 2.8%. The sequencing input was PBMCs. Source of these receptors: a man aged 50-59 years in good health and CMV-seropositive.

This clone was seen a handful of times. The genes are TRBV23-1 and TRBJ2-7, with 8 bases aligning to TRBD1. TRBV23-1 is an ORF, with its function uncertain. The V gene end was trimmed by 6 bases and the J gene end by 3 bases; junction bases not matched to a gene: 7. The CDR3 length is 14 residues. Here the CDR3 DNA reads TGCGCCAGCAGCCCGGGACAGGAGTTCTACGAGCAGTACTTC. Translated: CASSPGQEFYEQYF.

The CDR3 loop is CASSAQGNYGYTF. The CDR3 DNA reads as TGTGCCAGCAGTGCACAGGGGAACTATGGCTACACCTTC. The V and J genes are TRBV6-1 and TRBJ1-2; TRBD1 aligns across 7 bases. Looked up from germline, CDR1 is MNHNS and CDR2 is SASEGT. The V and J ends lost 4 bases and 2 bases, in that order; junction bases with no gene match: 1. The CDR3 is 13 amino acids.

This CDR3 is CASSEVGTGVETQYF. The CDR3 DNA sequence: TGTGCCAGCAGCGAGGTTGGGACAGGGGTAGAGACCCAGTACTTC. The rearrangement links TRBV9 to TRBJ2-5, with 10 nucleotides matching TRBD1. Germline CDR1 is SGDLS and CDR2 is YYNGEE. The CDR3 totals 15 residues. J gave up 4 bases and V 3 bases, and 6 bases lay outside the gene matches.

The J gene is TRBJ2-1, the V gene TRBV13, with 8 bases fitting TRBD2. This CDR3 spans 15 amino acids. The V segment lost 5 bases and the J segment 6 bases; nucleotides outside the gene matches: 9. Germline CDR1 and CDR2: PRHDT and FYEKMQ (reference sequence). For the CDR3, the DNA is TGTGCCAGCAGCCCAACGGGACTAGGAACCAATGAGCAGTTCTTC. This codes for CASSPTGLGTNEQFF.

V gene TRBV19 combines with J gene TRBJ2-1; TRBD2 agrees at 14 bases. This CDR3 region has 15 residues. Germline assignment: CDR1 LNHDA and CDR2 SQIVND (reference sequence). V was clipped by 6 bases and J by 9 bases; unmatched bases: 7. For the CDR3, the DNA is TGTGCCAGTAGGGGCCCGGGACTAGCGGGAGTTGAGCAGTTCTTC. It codes for CASRGPGLAGVEQFF.